A selection of T cell receptor beta chains follows, all from one sample in a study of molecular identifiers for immune sequencing clone quantification. Each CDR3 protein is one row after TCRdb ran MiXCR on the PCR reads. The sample includes about 320,000 distinct CDR3 sequences, over 20% of them seen just once. Sequenced sample: naive CD8+ T cells from blood, with Jurkat cell RNA spiked in. All receptors come from a human donor in good health. Some libraries in this study had Jurkat cell RNA spiked in. The CDR3 runs from the conserved cysteine through the conserved F or W. A D gene is named only where the DNA matches it firmly. A row's size may be missing; if present it is once, few, many or a size class.

V: TRBV13; size: -; D: -; J: TRBJ1-1; CDR3: CASSFPLGGANTEAFF; DNA: TGTGCCAGCAGCTTTCCCCTCGGTGGGGCGAACACTGAAGCTTTCTTT
V: TRBV13; size: many; D: -; J: TRBJ1-1; CDR3: CASSLWGGDTEAFF; DNA: TGTGCCAGCAGCTTATGGGGAGGAGACACTGAAGCTTTCTTT
V: TRBV20-1; size: many; D: -; J: TRBJ2-4; CDR3: CSARDQAGDQNIQYF; DNA: TGCAGTGCTAGAGATCAGGCAGGGGACCAAAACATTCAGTACTTC
V: TRBV4-1; size: many; D: TRBD1; J: TRBJ2-7; CDR3: CASSQDRTGAYEQYF; DNA: TGCGCCAGCAGCCAAGATAGGACAGGGGCCTACGAGCAGTACTTC
V: TRBV28; size: many; D: -; J: TRBJ2-5; CDR3: CASSLRTLKTQYF; DNA: TGTGCCAGCAGTTTAAGGACTCTGAAGACCCAGTACTTC
V: TRBV7-2; size: many; D: -; J: TRBJ2-1; CDR3: CASSSMVGIEQFF; DNA: TGTGCCAGCAGCTCAATGGTCGGGATTGAGCAGTTCTTC
V: TRBV6-2/TRBV6-3; size: many; D: -; J: TRBJ2-1; CDR3: CASSQQQEGEQFF; DNA: TGTGCCAGCAGTCAACAGCAGGAGGGTGAGCAGTTCTTC
V: TRBV4-1; size: many; D: -; J: TRBJ1-1; CDR3: CASSQDAVATEAFF; DNA: TGCGCCAGCAGCCAAGATGCGGTGGCCACTGAAGCTTTCTTT
V: TRBV12-3/TRBV12-4; size: many; D: -; J: TRBJ1-1; CDR3: CASSVRTEGNSTEAFF; DNA: TGTGCCAGCAGTGTACGGACCGAAGGCAACAGCACTGAAGCTTTCTTT
V: TRBV13; size: many; D: -; J: TRBJ1-1; CDR3: CASSAGVAEAFF; DNA: TGTGCCAGCAGCGCAGGGGTGGCTGAAGCTTTCTTT
V: TRBV2; size: many; D: -; J: TRBJ2-5; CDR3: CASSGDPEETQYF; DNA: TGTGCCAGCAGTGGAGACCCTGAAGAGACCCAGTACTTC
V: TRBV6-2/TRBV6-3; size: -; D: -; J: TRBJ2-2; CDR3: CATDTRGTGELVF; DNA: TGTGCCACTGACACCCGTGGCACCGGGGAGCTGGTTTTT
V: TRBV7-7; size: few; D: TRBD2; J: TRBJ2-5; CDR3: CASSPTGGLGFQETQYF; DNA: TGTGCCAGCAGCCCAACGGGGGGGCTGGGTTTCCAAGAGACCCAGTACTTC
V: TRBV13; size: many; D: TRBD2; J: TRBJ2-3; CDR3: CASSPYSGRWADTQYF; DNA: TGTGCCAGCAGCCCGTATAGCGGGAGATGGGCAGATACGCAGTATTTT
V: TRBV25-1; size: many; D: -; J: TRBJ2-1; CDR3: CASSEFVDFAGYNEQFF; DNA: TGTGCCAGCAGTGAATTCGTTGATTTTGCGGGATACAATGAGCAGTTCTTC
V: TRBV20-1; size: many; D: -; J: TRBJ2-7; CDR3: CSATILGGSSYEQYF; DNA: TGCAGTGCTACAATCCTGGGGGGAAGCTCCTACGAGCAGTACTTC
V: TRBV12-5; size: many; D: TRBD1; J: TRBJ1-1; CDR3: CASGLDRGTEAFF; DNA: TGTGCTAGTGGTCTTGACAGGGGCACTGAAGCTTTCTTT
V: TRBV19; size: many; D: -; J: TRBJ2-3; CDR3: CASKPYTRGSTDTQYF; DNA: TGTGCCAGTAAGCCCTATACCCGGGGGAGCACAGATACGCAGTATTTT
V: TRBV6-2/TRBV6-3; size: -; D: TRBD1; J: TRBJ2-3; CDR3: CASSRIGTGGSDTQYF; DNA: TGTGCCAGCAGTCGAATCGGGACAGGGGGCTCAGATACGCAGTATTTT
V: TRBV5-6; size: many; D: -; J: TRBJ1-6; CDR3: CATNLQGNSPLHF; DNA: TGTGCCACCAACTTACAGGGTAATTCACCCCTCCACTTT
V: TRBV11-2; size: few; D: -; J: TRBJ2-3; CDR3: CASSSRVVYSTDTQYF; DNA: TGTGCCAGCAGCTCCAGGGTCGTCTATTCCACAGATACGCAGTATTTT
V: TRBV20-1; size: -; D: -; J: TRBJ2-7; CDR3: CSASEQRWPYEQYF; DNA: TGCAGTGCTAGTGAGCAACGGTGGCCCTACGAGCAGTACTTC
V: TRBV3-1; size: -; D: -; J: TRBJ1-2; CDR3: CASSQSSGHEYTF; DNA: TGTGCCAGCAGCCAATCTTCAGGACACGAGTACACCTTC
V: TRBV28; size: -; D: -; J: TRBJ2-1; CDR3: CASSPPIGTYNEQFF; DNA: TGTGCCAGCAGCCCACCAATTGGTACTTACAATGAGCAGTTCTTC
V: TRBV29-1; size: -; D: -; J: TRBJ1-3; CDR3: CSGQTGNTIYF; DNA: TGCAGCGGCCAGACTGGAAACACCATATATTTT
V: TRBV28; size: many; D: -; J: TRBJ2-6; CDR3: CASSFGTTFPGANVLTF; DNA: TGTGCCAGCAGTTTCGGGACGACGTTCCCCGGGGCCAACGTCCTGACTTTC
V: TRBV28; size: few; D: -; J: TRBJ1-1; CDR3: CASSRDETEAFF; DNA: TGTGCCAGCAGCCGAGACGAGACTGAAGCTTTCTTT